Listed below are T cell receptor beta chains from one sample, sequenced in a study of T cells after yellow fever vaccination. From the 5' RACE reads, TCRdb called clonotypes with MiXCR, one entry per CDR3 protein. The sample lists approximately 550,000 distinct CDR3 sequences, over 15% occurring once. The specimen comprised PBMCs, sampled 15 days after the yellow fever booster vaccination. Receptors were obtained from a man between 25 and 39 years old who received the YFV17D yellow fever vaccine. Both conserved end residues are part of each CDR3. The order of the fields is J gene, V gene, D gene, clone size, CDR3 DNA, CDR3 protein. D genes are given only for firm matches. For some rows the clone size is stated as once, few or many, or as a class when expanded; others skip it.

>TRBJ2-5|TRBV11-2|TRBD2|NA
TGTGCCAGCAGCCTCTCGGCTAGCGGGAGGCCCCGCCAAGAGACCCAGTACTTC
CASSLSASGRPRQETQYF
>TRBJ2-2|TRBV12-3/TRBV12-4|NA|NA
TGTGCCAGCAGTCCCGGACAGCTGAACACCGGGGAGCTGTTTTTT
CASSPGQLNTGELFF
>TRBJ2-1|TRBV2|NA|NA
TGTGCCAGCCTGGGGAGGACCCCCAGGTACAATGAGCAGTTCTTC
CASLGRTPRYNEQFF
>TRBJ1-1|TRBV14|TRBD1|NA
TGTGCCAGCAGCCTAGGGGACAGGGGGCGATACACTGAAGCTTTCTTT
CASSLGDRGRYTEAFF
>TRBJ1-1|TRBV5-8|NA|NA
TGTGCCAGCAGCTTGTACGGGGTAGTGAACACTGAAGCTTTCTTT
CASSLYGVVNTEAFF
>TRBJ1-1|TRBV20-1|NA|few
TGCAGTGCTAGAGGTGATGCGAACACTGAAGCTTTCTTT
CSARGDANTEAFF
>TRBJ1-5|TRBV7-2|NA|few
TGTGCCAGCAGCTTAGTAGGGGCGGCTTATAGCAATCAGCCCCAGCATTTT
CASSLVGAAYSNQPQHF
>TRBJ2-5|TRBV11-2|NA|NA
TGTGCCAGCAGCTTAGAGGGTGGGGGGACCCAGTACTTC
CASSLEGGGTQYF
>TRBJ2-7|TRBV5-5|NA|once
TGTGCCAGCAGCTTGATCGCAGGGGATTCCTACGAGCAGTACTTC
CASSLIAGDSYEQYF
>TRBJ2-5|TRBV5-1|TRBD1|few
TGCGCCAGCAGCACCATGCTCCGAGACAGGGGACGAGAGACCCAGTACTTC
CASSTMLRDRGRETQYF
>TRBJ2-1|TRBV20-1|NA|NA
TGCAGTGCTAGACAGGGAGAACCCTACAATGAGCAGTTCTTC
CSARQGEPYNEQFF
>TRBJ2-3|TRBV12-3/TRBV12-4|TRBD2|NA
TGTGCCAGCAGTAATGGGGCCCTTAGCGGGGGAAGCACAGATACGCAGTATTTT
CASSNGALSGGSTDTQYF
>TRBJ1-5|TRBV28|NA|NA
TGTGCCAGCAGTTTTAGTGTGGGGATAGGGAGCCACAATCAGCCCCAGCATTTT
CASSFSVGIGSHNQPQHF
>TRBJ1-5|TRBV28|NA|NA
TGTGCCAGCAGCCACTCCGGGACACATAGCAATCAGCCCCAGCATTTT
CASSHSGTHSNQPQHF
>TRBJ2-3|TRBV6-5|NA|NA
TGTGCCAGCAGTTACGACAGGATGAGCTTAGGTACGCAGTATTTT
CASSYDRMSLGTQYF
>TRBJ2-1|TRBV12-3/TRBV12-4|TRBD1|few
TGTGCCAGCACCAGACAGGGCCCTTACAATGAGCAGTTCTTC
CASTRQGPYNEQFF
>TRBJ2-3|TRBV7-9|TRBD2|few
TGTGCCAGCAGCTCTAGCGGGAGGGACACAGATACGCAGTATTTT
CASSSSGRDTDTQYF
>TRBJ2-7|TRBV28|NA|few
TGTGCCAGCAGCAGACTCATCCCAAGCTACGAGCAGTACTTC
CASSRLIPSYEQYF
>TRBJ2-1|TRBV9|NA|few
TGTGCCAGCAGCGAGGGGGTCCACTCCTACAATGAGCAGTTCTTC
CASSEGVHSYNEQFF
>TRBJ2-5|TRBV7-2|TRBD1|NA
TGTGCCAGCAGCTGGGGGACAGGGGGCAGTGAGACCCAGTACTTC
CASSWGTGGSETQYF
>TRBJ2-7|TRBV4-2|TRBD2|few
TGTGCCAGCAGCCAAGGGGCGGGGGACCACTACGAGCAGTACTTC
CASSQGAGDHYEQYF
>TRBJ1-2|TRBV29-1|TRBD1|NA
TGCAGCGTCCCGGGACAGGATAACTATGGCTACACCTTC
CSVPGQDNYGYTF
>TRBJ2-3|TRBV11-3|NA|NA
TGTGCCAGCAGCTTAGGTCTACATAATACGCAGTATTTT
CASSLGLHNTQYF
>TRBJ2-3|TRBV7-2|NA|NA
TGTGCCAGCAGCTCCGGCCCGGGACTGGCGACAGATACGCAGTATTTT
CASSSGPGLATDTQYF
>TRBJ2-7|TRBV7-8|TRBD1|NA
TGTGCCAGCAGCCCCAAGGGACAGGGTTACCACTACGAGCAGTACTTC
CASSPKGQGYHYEQYF
>TRBJ2-7|TRBV9|TRBD2|few
TGTGCCAGCAGCGTTGGGACTAGCGGGAGAGGGGACTACGAGCAGTACTTC
CASSVGTSGRGDYEQYF
>TRBJ2-3|TRBV20-1|TRBD2|NA
TGCAGTGCTAGTTCCGCGGGAGAGGCAGATACGCAGTATTTT
CSASSAGEADTQYF
>TRBJ2-3|TRBV6-2/TRBV6-3|NA|NA
TGTGCCAGCAGTTACGCCCGGGGAGTCACAGATACGCAGTATTTT
CASSYARGVTDTQYF
>TRBJ1-5|TRBV27|TRBD1|NA
TGTGCCAGCAGGGTGGGACAGGGTGGCAATCAGCCCCAGCATTTT
CASRVGQGGNQPQHF
>TRBJ1-2|TRBV28|NA|NA
TGTGCCAGCAGTTTAAATAACTATGGCTACACCTTC
CASSLNNYGYTF
>TRBJ2-7|TRBV6-1|TRBD1|NA
TGTGCCAGCAGAACTGCCTGGGACAGGGGCGAGCAGTACTTC
CASRTAWDRGEQYF
>TRBJ2-3|TRBV11-1|TRBD2|NA
TGTGCCAGCAGCCCAGGGACTAGCGGGAGACCTTCTACAGATACGCAGTATTTT
CASSPGTSGRPSTDTQYF
>TRBJ2-1|TRBV6-2/TRBV6-3|NA|NA
TGTGCCAGCAGTTTCCAGGCCCTAACAGGGGAGCAGTTCTTC
CASSFQALTGEQFF
>TRBJ1-1|TRBV12-3/TRBV12-4|TRBD1|few
TGTGCCAGCAGTTTGACAGGGATGAACACTGAAGCTTTCTTT
CASSLTGMNTEAFF
>TRBJ2-5|TRBV6-5|NA|few
TGTGCCAGCAGTTACCCCTCGGGTGGCCTCGGGGCCCAACAAGAGACCCAGTACTTC
CASSYPSGGLGAQQETQYF
>TRBJ2-6|TRBV11-1|NA|NA
TGTGCCAGCAGCCCCGGGGCAGGCCGGAACTCTGGGGCCAACGTCCTGACTTTC
CASSPGAGRNSGANVLTF
>TRBJ2-5|TRBV11-2|NA|NA
TGTGCCAGCGTCGACTGGTCCCAAAGGGAGACCCAGTACTTC
CASVDWSQRETQYF
>TRBJ2-5|TRBV7-9|TRBD1|few
TGTGCCAGCAGCTTAGCGGACAGGGGCTGGGAGACCCAGTACTTC
CASSLADRGWETQYF
>TRBJ2-4|TRBV5-1|NA|few
TGCGCCAGCCAGGCCGGAAACATTCAGTACTTC
CASQAGNIQYF
>TRBJ2-2|TRBV7-2|NA|NA
TGTGCCAGCAGCTTAGATTCGGGAGCTATCTCCGGGGAGCTGTTTTTT
CASSLDSGAISGELFF
>TRBJ1-1|TRBV29-1|NA|NA
TGCAGCGTTGGGACGTTGAACACTGAAGCTTTCTTT
CSVGTLNTEAFF
>TRBJ1-2|TRBV12-3/TRBV12-4|TRBD1|NA
TGTGCCAGCAGTCCAACCAGACAGGGGGCATGGGGCTACACCTTC
CASSPTRQGAWGYTF
>TRBJ2-5|TRBV5-1|TRBD1|few
TGCGCCAGCAGCATGACAGGGGGCCAAGAGACCCAGTACTTC
CASSMTGGQETQYF
>TRBJ2-1|TRBV29-1|TRBD1|few
TGCAGCTCAAGTGACAGGGGGCCCTTCAATGAGCAGTTCTTC
CSSSDRGPFNEQFF
>TRBJ2-6|TRBV7-3|NA|NA
TGTGCCAGCAGCCTTTGGACAACAGGCTCTGGGGCCAACGTCCTGACTTTC
CASSLWTTGSGANVLTF
>TRBJ2-7|TRBV6-2/TRBV6-3|NA|NA
TGTGCCAGCAGTTACCCCTACTACGAGCAGTACTTC
CASSYPYYEQYF
>TRBJ2-1|TRBV6-1|NA|few
TGTGCCAGCAGCCAGCGGAACCCCTACAATGAGCAGTTCTTC
CASSQRNPYNEQFF
>TRBJ2-7|TRBV14|TRBD1|NA
TGTGCCAGCAGTCCATCAGGTCGGGGACAGGGAAGAGAGCAGTACTTC
CASSPSGRGQGREQYF